The subject of this entry is one T cell receptor beta chain. The antigen is not known. From germline, CDR1 is MNHEY and CDR2 SVGEGT. V trimming: 5 bases; J trimming: 1 base; junction bases outside the gene matches: 8. CDR3 length equals 16 residues. The data belong to a study of T cells after yellow fever vaccination. Making TCR cDNA involved 5'RACE template switching, which added UMIs and a universal primer site. Using its own MiXCR run on the 5' RACE reads, TCRdb lists one record per CDR3 protein. In the table there are around 610,000 distinct CDR3 sequences, about 13% of which are singletons. Broader study findings: Booster samples showed a return of most primary-vaccination clones (around 96% CD4, 85% to 90% CD8). The study noted that FACS-sorted repertoires could contain abundant clonotypes contaminating from the bulk population.

The TCR originated in a man aged 25 to 45 who received the YFV17D yellow fever vaccine. The source was PBMCs, collected on the day of the yellow fever booster vaccination. This chain links TRBV6-2 or TRBV6-3 with TRBJ2-5; 9 positions match TRBD2. The CDR3 is CASSNRAGGTQETQYF. The CDR3 DNA reads TGTGCCAGCAGTAACCGAGCGGGAGGAACCCAAGAGACCCAGTACTTC.